The T cell receptor beta chain described here comes from a study of T cell repertoires in cytomegalovirus infection. Germline-derived CDR1 and CDR2 are MNHEY and SVGAGI. The CDR3 consists of 17 residues. With 0 bases clipped from V and 6 bases from J, the junction kept 8 bases outside the gene matches. This clonotype appeared a few times. Via MiXCR, TCRdb re-called the reads, giving one row per CDR3 protein. The data show some 160,000 distinct CDR3 sequences, with 15% to 20% seen just once and about 17% held by the top ten. The clonotype originates from a human donor in good health (CMV status not recorded). Some clones in this sample may be carry-over from other donors' samples. The chain couples TRBV6-5 to TRBJ2-2; 9 bases align to TRBD2. The sample was CD8+ T cells from PBMCs. The CDR3 bases are TGTGCCAGCAGTTACTCGTTCCTAGCGGGACCCCCCGGGGAGCTGTTTTTT. Protein product: CASSYSFLAGPPGELFF.